This T cell receptor (beta chain) stems from a study of blood T cell repertoires in COVID-19. This CDR3 has 15 residues. The data were produced by immunoSEQ multiplex PCR, yet TCRdb's version contains in-frame clones alone and is incomplete. The table lists about 81,000 clones, roughly 91% of them singletons. The TCR was taken from a woman aged 50 to 60 in a cohort sampled during active COVID-19. What was sequenced was peripheral blood. This chain connects TRBV21-1 to TRBJ1-2. TRBV21-1 has pseudogene status. CDR3: CASNLKEAFGYGYTF. CDR3 DNA: TGTGCCAGCAACCTAAAGGAGGCGTTCGGCTATGGCTACACCTTC.